Presented here are 31 T cell receptor beta chains from one specimen sequenced in a study of T-cell memory formation after mild COVID-19. MiXCR, run by TCRdb on the 5' RACE reads, gives a single entry per CDR3 protein. The sample shows roughly 130,000 distinct CDR3 sequences, about 17% of them seen only once. The specimen sequenced was PBMCs or a T cell subset sorted from them (not recorded which). The origin of the receptors is a man in his late teens or twenties who had mild COVID-19 (a few samples of this study predate the infection). Cell type and time point are not known.

V and J are TRBV6-6 and TRBJ2-1; D not certain. V shed 0 bases and J shed 4 bases, with 7 bases lying between them. Germline V gene lookup returns CDR1 MNHNY and CDR2 SVGAGI (reference sequence). This CDR3 spans 14 amino acids. The CDR3 here is CASSYSSNYNEQFF. The CDR3 DNA follows: TGTGCCAGCAGTTACTCGAGTAATTACAATGAGCAGTTCTTC.

The CDR3 DNA reads TGTGCCAGCAGTTACGCACAGGGTGAAAAAGCTTTCTTT. It translates to CASSYAQGEKAFF. This chain connects TRBV6-6 to TRBJ1-1, with a tentative D call TRBD1 (6 bases). V was shortened by 2 bases and J by 9 bases, with 13 bases between the two germline ends. This CDR3 region has 13 residues. CDR1 is MNHNY and CDR2 is SVGAGI in the germline V gene (reference sequence).

This clonotype has only a few counts. The chain recombines TRBV6-6 with TRBJ1-2, with 7 nucleotides matching TRBD1. The CDR3 runs to 14 residues. Trimming took 6 bases from V and 2 from J; bases not matched to a gene: 6. CDR1 and CDR2 from the germline V gene are MNHNY and SVGAGI (reference sequence). The DNA for the CDR3 is TGTGCCAGCAGCCCCGGGGACAGAAACTATGGCTACACCTTC. Encoded protein: CASSPGDRNYGYTF.

This clonotype was recorded a few times. This chain joins TRBV4-1 and TRBJ2-3; either TRBD1 or TRBD2 may fit D (5 bases each). The CDR3 spans 16 residues. Trimming cost V 0 bases and J 6 bases, with 16 bases left between them. CDR1 and CDR2 from the germline V gene are MGHRA and YSYEKL. The CDR3 region has the DNA TGCGCCAGCAGCCAAGACGCCCCCCGGGGCGGGGATACGCAGTATTTT. Translation: CASSQDAPRGGDTQYF.

The chain combines TRBV6-5 with TRBJ1-3; D remains ambiguous. Trimming removed 4 bases from V and 2 bases from J, with 6 bases in between. Germline assignment: CDR1 MNHEY and CDR2 SVGAGI. The CDR3 spans 13 residues. This chain's CDR3 is CASSLRAGNTIYF. CDR3 coding DNA: TGTGCCAGCAGTTTGAGGGCTGGAAACACCATATATTTT.

The chain couples TRBV12-3 or TRBV12-4 to TRBJ1-6; 9 bases are a match to TRBD1. This CDR3 has 14 residues. The junction had 4 bases not matched to a gene; V was cut back by 4 bases and J by 9 bases. The CDR3 bases are TGTGCCAGCAGTTCGCGGACAGGGGCTTCACCCCTCCACTTT. Encoded protein: CASSSRTGASPLHF.

V and J are TRBV7-2 and TRBJ1-2; a possible D gene is TRBD1 (5 bases). The CDR3 has 15 residues. The V end was cut by 0 bases, the J end by 7 bases, with 15 bases between. CDR1 SGHTA and CDR2 FQGNSA come from the germline V gene. Written as DNA, the CDR3 is TGTGCCAGCAGCTTAGCATGGGGGGACCTCTCTGGCTACACCTTC. This codes for CASSLAWGDLSGYTF.

This clonotype was counted ten times or more. The rearrangement links TRBV19 to TRBJ2-5; D is undetermined. Trimming shortened V by 3 bases and J by 4 bases, and 9 bases separated the two germline ends. The length of the CDR3 is 13 residues. Germline lookup yields CDR1 LNHDA and CDR2 SQIVND (reference sequence). CDR3 loop: CASSIMERETQYF. The CDR3 DNA is TGTGCCAGTAGTATTATGGAGCGAGAGACCCAGTACTTC.

This clonotype turned up a few times. The chain joins TRBV20-1 to TRBJ2-3; D unclear. This CDR3 comprises 12 residues. The V gene lost 6 bases and the J gene lost 5 bases, with 12 bases spanning the gap. Germline loops: CDR1 DFQATT, CDR2 SNEGSKA (reference sequence). The CDR3 spells CSAQVTLDTQYF. The CDR3 DNA follows: TGCAGTGCGCAAGTAACCCTAGATACGCAGTATTTT.

This clonotype showed up just a few times. J is TRBJ2-6 and V is TRBV3-1; D may correspond to TRBD1 or TRBD2 (5 bases each). Germline V gene sequence: CDR1 LGHDT, CDR2 YNNKEL (reference sequence). V was trimmed by 1 base and J by 8 bases, leaving 12 bases between them. The CDR3 totals 15 residues. DNA of the CDR3: TGTGCCAGCAGCCAAGTATTCGGGGACCCCAACGTCCTGACTTTC. As protein: CASSQVFGDPNVLTF.

The J gene is TRBJ1-3, the V gene TRBV18; D gene unclear. The CDR3 has 12 amino acids. The V and J ends lost 5 bases and 7 bases respectively, with 9 bases between them. From germline, CDR1 is KGHSH and CDR2 LQKENI. In nucleotides, the CDR3 is TGTGCCAGCTCATCTGGGAGGAACACCATATATTTT. This encodes CASSSGRNTIYF.

The chain joins TRBV5-6 to TRBJ2-2; D may be TRBD2 (5 bases). Trimming took 4 bases from V and 7 from J, leaving 8 bases between them. The germline V gene has CDR1 SGHDT and CDR2 YYEEEE. CDR3 length: 12 residues. This chain's CDR3 is CASSREGGELFF. The CDR3 DNA follows: TGTGCCAGCAGCCGTGAGGGCGGGGAGCTGTTTTTT.

The chain recombines TRBV7-9 with TRBJ2-5; unclear D gene. The V end was cut by 5 bases, the J end by 3 bases, with 7 bases between. CDR1 and CDR2 (germline): SEHNR, FQNEAQ (reference sequence). The CDR3 length is 12 residues. CDR3 in amino acids: CASSTPEETQYF. In DNA form, the CDR3 reads TGTGCCAGCAGCACGCCTGAAGAGACCCAGTACTTC.

This rearrangement joins TRBV7-3 to TRBJ2-1; TRBD1 agrees at 8 bases. This CDR3 is 15 amino acids long. V dropped 2 bases and J dropped 9; count of bases not matched to a gene: 9. In germline, CDR1 is SGHTA, CDR2 FQGTGA. In DNA form, the CDR3 reads TGTGCCAGCAGCTTATTGCGGACAGGGACCTCTGAGCAGTTCTTC. This sequence encodes CASSLLRTGTSEQFF.

This chain connects TRBV3-1 to TRBJ2-1; D is perhaps TRBD2 (6 bases). The CDR3 is 14 amino acids. Germline CDR1 and CDR2: LGHDT and YNNKEL (reference sequence). V was trimmed by 2 bases and J by 6 bases, leaving 11 bases between them. CDR3 amino acids: CASSQPGEVNEQFF. In DNA, the CDR3 is TGTGCCAGCAGCCAACCCGGGGAGGTCAATGAGCAGTTCTTC.

This chain joins TRBV7-2 and TRBJ2-3; TRBD2 is a possible D gene (6 bases). Between the trimmed V and J ends, which lost 5 bases and 9 bases, there was a span of 27 bases. The germline gives CDR1 SGHTA, CDR2 FQGNSA. This CDR3 comprises 17 residues. CDR3 protein: CASSTLAGTGYIDTQYF. The CDR3 bases are TGTGCCAGCAGCACCCTCGCGGGGACCGGGTACATTGACACGCAGTATTTT.

In this sample, this clonotype turned up many times. The chain carries TRBV4-1 and TRBJ2-1; TRBD2 agrees at 12 bases. CDR1 is MGHRA and CDR2 is YSYEKL in the germline V gene. The junction had 7 bases not matched to a gene; V was cut back by 3 bases and J by 7 bases. The CDR3 runs to 16 residues. CDR3 amino acids: CASSQTSGGLSNEQFF. CDR3 DNA: TGCGCCAGCAGCCAGACTAGCGGGGGCCTGTCTAATGAGCAGTTCTTC.

The V call is TRBV29-1, the J call TRBJ2-1, with D unresolved. This CDR3 comprises 13 residues. Germline CDR1 SQVTM, CDR2 ANQGSEA. Trimming removed 4 bases from V and 4 bases from J, with 11 bases in between. CDR3 residues: CSVVRRPYNEQFF. In DNA, the CDR3 is TGCAGCGTTGTCAGAAGGCCTTACAATGAGCAGTTCTTC.

Concerning this clonotype itself: Germline and junction disagree at one end, which may indicate a read error. The chain is built from TRBV7-2 and TRBJ2-5, with 8 bases lining up with TRBD1. The CDR3 has 12 amino acids. Germline values: CDR1 SGHTA, CDR2 FQGNSA. CDR3 sequence: CASSSPPGQGNF. Here the CDR3 DNA reads TGTGCCAGCAGCTCACCACCCGGACAGGGAAACTTC.

The rearrangement links TRBV7-9 to TRBJ1-4; no clear D. Germline V CDR1 and CDR2: SEHNR, FQNEAQ (reference sequence). V was cut by 5 bases and J by 0 bases, with 10 bases left in between. CDR3 length: 15 amino acids. The chain's CDR3 is CASSTRPTTNEKLFF. CDR3 bases: TGTGCCAGCAGCACACGACCGACAACTAATGAAAAACTGTTTTTT. Together with reference TRBV7-9 and TRBJ1-4, the CDR3 gives the full variable domain: DTGVSQNPRHKITKRGQNVTFRCDPISEHNRLYWYRQTLGQGPEFLTYFQNEAQLEKSRLLSDRFSAERPKGSFSTLEIQRTEQGDSAMYLCASSTRPTTNEKLFFGSGTQLSVL.

This sequence joins TRBV6-2 or TRBV6-3 and TRBJ1-2; no firm D call. This CDR3 region has 11 residues. Trimming cost V 4 bases and J 5 bases, with 5 bases left between them. Germline CDR1 is MNHEY and CDR2 is SVGEGT. In DNA, the CDR3 is TGTGCCAGCAGTTCAGAATATGGCTACACCTTC. Amino acids: CASSSEYGYTF.

This rearrangement joins TRBV5-1 to TRBJ1-1, with 8 bases that match TRBD1. J gave up 9 bases and V 7 bases, and 8 bases lay outside the gene matches. Germline assignment: CDR1 SGHRS and CDR2 YFSETQ. This CDR3 contains 12 residues. Written as DNA, the CDR3 is TGCGCCAGCCCGGACGGGACAGGCCAAGCTTTCTTT. Its translation: CASPDGTGQAFF.

This chain connects TRBV4-2 to TRBJ2-1; 7 bases are a match to TRBD2. The CDR3 runs 13 residues. With V trimmed by 0 bases and J by 8 bases, 1 base remained unmatched. Germline CDR1 LGHNA, CDR2 YNFKEQ. The DNA for the CDR3 is TGTGCCAGCAGCCAAGATCGGGGGGATGAGCAGTTCTTC. The encoded protein is CASSQDRGDEQFF.

The chain couples TRBV7-2 to TRBJ1-4; D not resolved. Germline assignment: CDR1 SGHTA and CDR2 FQGNSA. The CDR3 is 13 residues long. Trimming stripped 2 bases from V and 8 bases from J, with 9 bases between. The CDR3 protein is CASSLQNSEKLFF. The CDR3 bases are TGTGCCAGCAGCTTACAGAATTCCGAAAAACTGTTTTTT.

V gene TRBV30 combines with J gene TRBJ2-1; D ambiguous. Germline V gene sequence: CDR1 GTSNPN, CDR2 SVGIG (reference sequence). The V gene lost 3 bases and the J gene lost 3 bases, with 15 bases spanning the gap. The CDR3 extends over 15 amino acids. Here the CDR3 DNA reads TGTGCCTGGAGCGACCCCGGCCGTTTCTACAATGAGCAGTTCTTC. Translating gives CAWSDPGRFYNEQFF.

This clonotype was detected only a few times. The V call is TRBV7-2, the J call TRBJ2-7; D is possibly TRBD1 (5 bases). This CDR3 has 14 residues. V was cut by 10 bases and J by 4 bases, with 20 bases left in between. Germline V gives CDR1 SGHTA, CDR2 FQGNSA. CDR3 protein: CATHQRGPHYEQYF. The CDR3 coding sequence is TGTGCCACCCACCAAAGGGGCCCGCATTACGAGCAGTACTTC.

There are a few counts of this clonotype. Germline and junction disagree at one end, which may indicate a read error. J is TRBJ2-3 and V is TRBV10-2, with D tentatively TRBD1 or TRBD2 (5 bases each). Germline lookup yields CDR1 WSHSY and CDR2 SAAADI. This CDR3 is 14 amino acids long. The CDR3 loop is CASIEGHPADTQYF. In DNA, the CDR3 is TGCGCCAGCATTGAGGGGCACCCGGCAGATACGCAGTATTTT.

This clonotype was observed once. This rearrangement joins TRBV5-1 to TRBJ1-1; TRBD1 matches 8 bases. With 4 bases clipped from V and 4 bases from J, the junction kept 6 bases outside the gene matches. From germline, CDR1 is SGHRS and CDR2 YFSETQ. This CDR3 is 14 amino acids long. Here the CDR3 DNA reads TGCGCCAGCAGCCAGGGGGCGCAAGGCACTGAAGCTTTCTTT. Amino acid sequence: CASSQGAQGTEAFF.

This clonotype came up a few times. The rearrangement links TRBV7-9 to TRBJ2-7; D unclear. This CDR3 spans 15 amino acids. Trimming took off 1 base at V and 2 bases at J, with 12 bases between the two ends. CDR1 and CDR2 from the germline V gene are SEHNR and FQNEAQ (reference sequence). The CDR3: CASSLVSGRAYEQYF. CDR3 DNA sequence: TGTGCCAGCAGCTTAGTGTCGGGTAGGGCCTACGAGCAGTACTTC.

V and J are TRBV20-1 and TRBJ2-7; a possible D gene is TRBD1 (6 bases). Per germline, CDR1 DFQATT and CDR2 SNEGSKA (reference sequence). The CDR3 totals 13 residues. This CDR3 is CSVRQDPSSEQYV. The CDR3 nucleotides are TGCAGTGTCAGACAGGATCCCTCCTCCGAGCAGTACGTC.

This clonotype has only a few counts. The chain links TRBV9 to TRBJ2-1; D gene ambiguous. The V and J ends lost 4 bases and 9 bases respectively, with 8 bases between them. Germline assignment: CDR1 SGDLS and CDR2 YYNGEE. The CDR3 contains 11 residues. CDR3 residues: CASSQHGEQFF. CDR3 in DNA: TGTGCCAGCAGCCAACATGGTGAGCAGTTCTTC.